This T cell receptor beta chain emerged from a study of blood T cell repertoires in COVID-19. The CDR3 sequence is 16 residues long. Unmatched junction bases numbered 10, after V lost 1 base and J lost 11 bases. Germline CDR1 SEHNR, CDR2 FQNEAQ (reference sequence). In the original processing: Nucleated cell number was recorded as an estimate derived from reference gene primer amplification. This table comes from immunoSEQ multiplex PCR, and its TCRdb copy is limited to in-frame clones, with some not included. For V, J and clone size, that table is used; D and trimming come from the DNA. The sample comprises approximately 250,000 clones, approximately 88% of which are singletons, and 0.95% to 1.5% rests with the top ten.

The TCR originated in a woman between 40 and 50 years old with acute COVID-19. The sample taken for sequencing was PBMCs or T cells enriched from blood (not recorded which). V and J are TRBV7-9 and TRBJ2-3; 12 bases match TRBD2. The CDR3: CASSLVAGLAGRRQYF. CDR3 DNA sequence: TGTGCCAGCAGCTTAGTGGCTGGACTAGCGGGAAGGAGGCAGTATTTT.